The clone carrying this TCR beta chain was found a few times. Its antigen is as yet unknown. This record comes from a study of cytomegalovirus exposure and HLA in healthy donors. The PCR employed 60 Vbeta primers together with 13 Jbeta primers. Data came from immunoSEQ multiplex PCR; TCRdb stores just in-frame clones and leaves some out. Of about 100,000 clones listed, about 76% were seen once; the top ten hold 7% to 9%. Trimming pared 0 bases from V and 6 bases from J, leaving 15 bases between. Germline V gene lookup returns CDR1 MNHEY and CDR2 SVGAGI. This CDR3 contains 15 residues. Overall study results and limits: 16,951 TCR beta sequences were associated with HLA alleles at 0.05 false discovery rate in a later analysis.

The sample comprised PBMCs. The rearrangement links TRBV6-5 to TRBJ2-7; perhaps TRBD1 as D (5 bases). The receptor comes from a man aged 35-49 years in good health and CMV-seropositive. This CDR3 reads CASSYSPLPQGEQYF. For the CDR3, the DNA is TGTGCCAGCAGTTACTCGCCCTTACCCCAGGGCGAGCAGTACTTC.